This T cell receptor (beta chain) was identified during a study of blood T cell repertoires in COVID-19. The overall study: Sample material is recorded as cDNA or gDNA derived from T cells, B-cell-depleted T cells, or PBMCs.

Under the authors' procedure: Estimation of nucleated cell counts relied on the amplification of reference gene primers. Produced via immunoSEQ multiplex PCR; TCRdb's table is partial and in-frame only. That table gives V, J and clone size, and the DNA gave D and trimming. The sample lists fewer than 100,000 clones; 86% were seen once. Looked up from germline, CDR1 is MNHNY and CDR2 is SVGAGI (reference sequence). V lost 6 bases and J lost 2; bases outside the gene matches: 4. The CDR3 has 14 residues. The sequenced material came from peripheral blood. The sequence came from an elderly man in a cohort sampled during active COVID-19. The chain employs TRBV6-6 and TRBJ2-1; TRBD2 matches 7 bases. CDR3 amino acids: CASRRGDPYNEQFF. The CDR3 region has the DNA TGTGCCAGCAGACGGGGGGACCCCTACAATGAGCAGTTCTTC.